The 20 T cell receptor beta chains below were found in one sample sequenced in a study of T cells in Graves' hyperthyroidism and ophthalmopathy. Authors of the study amplified TCR beta CDR3 regions from RNA transcripts. When the TCR CDR3 underwent first-round RT-PCR, the HTBI primer set was used. Each CDR3 protein is one row after TCRdb ran MiXCR on the multiplex PCR reads. The table has about 360,000 distinct CDR3 sequences, about 13% seen once. Sequencing was performed on blood. All receptors come from a woman between 18 and 29 years old with Graves' hyperthyroidism.

This clonotype was picked up many times. The V and J genes are TRBV12-3 or TRBV12-4 and TRBJ2-3, with 10 bases identical to TRBD1. CDR3 length: 16 amino acids. V dropped 1 base and J dropped 7; count of bases not matched to a gene: 8. The CDR3 spells CASSLDETGGANTQYF. The CDR3 DNA follows: TGTGCCAGCAGTTTAGATGAGACAGGGGGCGCGAATACGCAGTATTTT.

This clonotype showed up many times. V usage is TRBV5-1 and J usage is TRBJ1-2; D is undetermined. V shed 2 bases and J shed 2 bases, with 13 bases lying between them. Germline V gives CDR1 SGHRS, CDR2 YFSETQ. The CDR3 spans 15 residues. Here the CDR3 DNA reads TGCGCCAGCAGCTTTCAAACAGCCGAAAACTATGGCTACACCTTC. This codes for CASSFQTAENYGYTF.

The chain recombines TRBV20-1 with TRBJ2-5; 11 bases align to TRBD2. Per the germline V gene, CDR1 is DFQATT and CDR2 is SNEGSKA (reference sequence). Unmatched junction bases numbered 20, after V lost 5 bases and J lost 0 bases. The CDR3 spans 20 residues. CDR3 nucleotide sequence: TGCAGTGCTCGAGGGCAGGGGGCTAGTACTAGCGGGAGCAACCAAGAGACCCAGTACTTC. Encoded protein: CSARGQGASTSGSNQETQYF.

The V and J genes are TRBV12-3 or TRBV12-4 and TRBJ1-5, with a possible D match to TRBD1 (5 bases). V was shortened by 4 bases and J by 0 bases, with 19 bases between the two germline ends. The CDR3 sequence is 18 residues long. The CDR3 coding sequence is TGTGCCAGCAGTTCCACCCGACAGACAAAGTTTAGCAATCAGCCCCAGCATTTT. It specifies CASSSTRQTKFSNQPQHF.

This clonotype has a handful of counts. The chain joins TRBV30 to TRBJ1-1; weak D call: TRBD1 (5 bases). This CDR3 is built from 15 residues. Deletions cut 0 bases from V and 4 bases from J, with 15 bases between. From germline, CDR1 is GTSNPN and CDR2 SVGIG (reference sequence). The CDR3, as DNA: TGTGCCTGGAGTGTACTTGGGGGTCGGGCCACTGAAGCTTTCTTT. It translates to CAWSVLGGRATEAFF. Full variable domain (outside the CDR3, taken from reference TRBV30 and TRBJ1-1): SQTIHQWPATLVQPVGSPLSLECTVEGTSNPNLYWYRQAAGRGLQLLFYSVGIGQISSEVPQNLSASRPQDRQFILSSKKLLLSDSGFYLCAWSVLGGRATEAFFGQGTRLTVV.

This clonotype was detected once. The CDR3 DNA is TGTGCCACCAGTGATTTATTAGATCAGCCCCAGCATTTT. Protein sequence: CATSDLLDQPQHF. This chain joins TRBV24-1 and TRBJ1-5; D not resolved. Trimming stripped 1 base from V and 5 bases from J, with 5 bases between. The germline V gene has CDR1 KGHDR and CDR2 SFDVKD. This CDR3 has 13 residues.

This clonotype was counted ten times or more. This chain links TRBV12-3 or TRBV12-4 with TRBJ1-2, with D possibly TRBD1 on 6 matching bases. The CDR3 length is 12 residues. V was trimmed by 4 bases and J by 8 bases, leaving 11 bases between them. CDR3 residues: CASSSGVQGYTF. The CDR3 DNA follows: TGTGCCAGCAGTTCAGGGGTTCAGGGCTACACCTTC.

This clonotype was counted between two and nine times. The chain employs TRBV20-1 and TRBJ2-7, with D possibly TRBD1 on 5 matching bases. V shed 2 bases and J shed 7 bases, with 12 bases lying between them. Germline V lookup: CDR1 DFQATT, CDR2 SNEGSKA (reference sequence). This CDR3 spans 12 amino acids. CDR3 DNA: TGCAGTGCTAGAAAAGGGGAAGGAGAGCAGTACTTC. Translated: CSARKGEGEQYF.

The sample holds a few counts of this clonotype. The rearrangement uses TRBV5-1 and TRBJ1-4, with 9 bases that match TRBD1. This CDR3 spans 16 amino acids. The germline V gene encodes CDR1 SGHRS and CDR2 YFSETQ. Trimming removed 4 bases from V and 5 bases from J; junction bases left unmatched: 9. CDR3 bases: TGCGCCAGCAGCCCCGGGACAGGGCGAAGGAATGAAAAACTGTTTTTT. This encodes CASSPGTGRRNEKLFF.

The sample holds many counts of this clonotype. J is TRBJ1-4 and V is TRBV28; D not resolved. Trimming took 5 bases from V and 8 from J, leaving 21 bases between them. The CDR3 is 16 amino acids. Germline CDR1 and CDR2: MDHEN and SYDVKM. CDR3 bases: TGTGCCAGCAGTCCTCCTTTGGGGAAAATCTTGGAAAAACTGTTTTTT. Translation gives CASSPPLGKILEKLFF.

This clonotype was found many times. The chain combines TRBV6-2 or TRBV6-3 with TRBJ1-1; D gene uncertain. CDR1 MNHEY and CDR2 SVGEGT come from the germline V gene. This CDR3 has 14 residues. V lost 0 bases and J lost 1, with 6 bases in between. This chain's CDR3 is CASSYSAANTEAFF. The CDR3 DNA is TGTGCCAGCAGTTACTCGGCGGCGAACACTGAAGCTTTCTTT.

The sample holds many counts of this clonotype. CDR3 loop: CASSQTGGTGELFF. In nucleotides, the CDR3 is TGCGCCAGCAGCCAAACAGGGGGTACCGGGGAGCTGTTTTTT. The rearrangement uses TRBV5-1 and TRBJ2-2; TRBD1 agrees at 8 bases. Per the germline V gene, CDR1 is SGHRS and CDR2 is YFSETQ. This CDR3 has 14 residues. Unmatched junction bases numbered 4, after V lost 4 bases and J lost 5 bases.

This clonotype was counted only a few times. The rearrangement links TRBV19 to TRBJ2-1; D may match TRBD1 or TRBD2 (6 bases each). CDR3 length: 12 amino acids. V dropped 6 bases and J dropped 10 bases, with 13 bases sitting between them. The germline CDR1 and CDR2 sequences are LNHDA and SQIVND (reference sequence). The CDR3 DNA reads TGTGCCAGTAGGGCGGGCGGGACAGAGCAGTTCTTC. It specifies CASRAGGTEQFF. The full variable domain, in which reference TRBV19 and TRBJ2-1 provide the parts outside the CDR3, is DGGITQSPKYLFRKEGQNVTLSCEQNLNHDAMYWYRQDPGQGLRLIYYSQIVNDFQKGDIAEGYSVSREKKESFPLTVTSAQKNPTAFYLCASRAGGTEQFFGPGTRLTVL.

This clonotype has ten or more counts. The chain recombines TRBV7-2 with TRBJ2-7; D is uncertain. V was clipped by 5 bases and J by 0 bases, with 8 bases between them. Germline V lookup: CDR1 SGHTA, CDR2 FQGNSA. The CDR3 sequence is 13 residues long. The CDR3 coding sequence is TGTGCCAGCAGCCTGACTGACTCCTACGAGCAGTACTTC. Its protein is CASSLTDSYEQYF.

This clonotype was counted many times. The chain joins TRBV7-2 to TRBJ2-1; 8 positions agree with TRBD2. The junction had 14 bases not matched to a gene; V was cut back by 9 bases and J by 10 bases. The CDR3 is made up of 14 amino acids. Per the germline V gene, CDR1 is SGHTA and CDR2 is FQGNSA. The DNA for the CDR3 is TGTGCCAGTACCGGGACTAGAGTGGGAACAGAGCAGTTCTTC. This codes for CASTGTRVGTEQFF.

In this sample, this clonotype turned up many times. The chain carries TRBV2 and TRBJ2-7, with TRBD2 matching over 11 bases. Losses at the gene ends were 4 bases for V and 7 bases for J; bases not matched to a gene: 9. CDR1 and CDR2 (germline): SNHLY, FYNNEI. The CDR3 sequence is 15 residues long. CDR3 DNA: TGTGCCAGCAGTGCAAGACTAGCGGGGCTTGCGGAGCAGTACTTC. Residues: CASSARLAGLAEQYF.

This rearrangement joins TRBV18 to TRBJ1-2, with 10 bases lining up with TRBD1. Germline lookup yields CDR1 KGHSH and CDR2 LQKENI. Trimming took 1 base from V and 7 from J; bases not matched to a gene: 6. CDR3 size: 15 residues. The CDR3 spells CASSPLSGQGSGYTF. CDR3 DNA: TGTGCCAGCTCACCACTGTCGGGACAGGGGTCTGGCTACACCTTC.

This clonotype was detected many times. This chain links TRBV4-1 with TRBJ2-5; 7 bases map to TRBD1. V lost 5 bases to trimming and J lost 2 bases; unmatched junction nucleotides: 8. CDR1 is MGHRA, CDR2 YSYEKL, per germline. CDR3 size: 15 residues. The CDR3 region has the DNA TGCGCCAGCAGCTTCGTTGGGACAGCTCAAGAGACCCAGTACTTC. Translation: CASSFVGTAQETQYF.

This clonotype was seen ten or more times. The chain links TRBV7-2 to TRBJ2-5, with 9 nucleotides matching TRBD1. Germline loops: CDR1 SGHTA, CDR2 FQGNSA. CDR3 length equals 14 residues. Trimming removed 7 bases from V and 5 bases from J; junction bases left unmatched: 8. CDR3 in DNA: TGTGCCAGCAATTGGGGACAGGGTTCCGAGACCCAGTACTTC. This gives the protein CASNWGQGSETQYF.

This sequence joins TRBV18 and TRBJ1-2; a weak D match, TRBD1 (5 bases). Trimming pared 2 bases from V and 4 bases from J, leaving 14 bases between. Per germline, CDR1 KGHSH and CDR2 LQKENI. This CDR3 is built from 15 residues. DNA for the CDR3: TGTGCCAGCTCACCAGGGAGACAGATGGCCTATGGCTACACCTTC. Amino acids: CASSPGRQMAYGYTF.